One and the same sample provided the 17 T cell receptor beta chains below, sequenced in a study of cytomegalovirus exposure and HLA in healthy donors. This PCR relied on a set of 60 Vbeta primers and 13 Jbeta primers. Sequencing used immunoSEQ multiplex PCR; TCRdb keeps in-frame clones, though not all of them. The sample holds approximately 86,000 clones, over 70% seen once. Sequencing used PBMCs. Receptors were obtained from a man aged 60-69 years in good health and CMV-seronegative.

CDR3 region: CASSFSGGTDTQYF. In nucleotides, the CDR3 is TGTGCCAGCAGCTTCTCGGGGGGCACAGATACGCAGTATTTT. This rearrangement joins TRBV7-9 to TRBJ2-3, with D tentatively TRBD2 (6 bases). Germline V CDR1 and CDR2: SEHNR, FQNEAQ (reference sequence). The CDR3 loop spans 14 amino acids. V was clipped by 3 bases and J by 1 base, with 8 bases between them.

V gene TRBV19 combines with J gene TRBJ1-1, with D possibly TRBD1 on 6 matching bases. CDR3 length: 14 residues. Trimming left V 7 bases short and J 6 bases short, with 18 bases between. Germline V lookup: CDR1 LNHDA, CDR2 SQIVND (reference sequence). The CDR3 coding sequence is TGTGCCAGTATCCCAAGGGGGTCGATCGCTGAAGCTTTCTTT. It specifies CASIPRGSIAEAFF.

CDR3 sequence: CASSLSLAGPGEQFF. The CDR3 nucleotides are TGTGCCAGCAGTTTGTCACTAGCGGGACCAGGGGAGCAGTTCTTC. The genes are TRBV28 and TRBJ2-1; 10 bases agree with TRBD2. CDR3 length: 15 residues. Germline CDR1 MDHEN, CDR2 SYDVKM. V gave up 3 bases and J gave up 10 bases; unmatched junction bases: 9. The entire variable domain, with the rest obtained from reference TRBV28 and TRBJ2-1, is as follows: DVKVTQSSRYLVKRTGEKVFLECVQDMDHENMFWYRQDPGLGLRLIYFSYDVKMKEKGDIPEGYSVSREKKERFSLILESASTNQTSMYLCASSLSLAGPGEQFFGPGTRLTVL.

The J gene is TRBJ2-7, the V gene TRBV6-1; the D gene is possibly TRBD1 (7 bases). Germline assignment: CDR1 MNHNS and CDR2 SASEGT. This CDR3 region has 15 residues. Trimming cost V 1 base and J 2 bases, with 12 bases left between them. The CDR3 region has the DNA TGTGCCAGCAGTGAAGGGCAGGGGGGAACCTACGAGCAGTACTTC. Translated, it gives CASSEGQGGTYEQYF.

The chain couples TRBV15 to TRBJ1-1; no definite D call. CDR1 and CDR2 from the germline V gene are LNHNV and YYDKDF (reference sequence). The CDR3 is 14 amino acids. Trimming pared 0 bases from V and 11 bases from J, leaving 16 bases between. CDR3 residues: CATSRDIVGAEAFF. The DNA for the CDR3 is TGTGCCACCAGCAGAGATATTGTAGGAGCCGAGGCTTTCTTT.

The chain has TRBV6-6 and TRBJ2-5; TRBD1 matches at 9 bases. The trim removed 7 bases at V and 4 bases at J, leaving 10 bases unmatched. This CDR3 comprises 15 residues. In germline, CDR1 is MNHNY, CDR2 SVGAGI (reference sequence). CDR3 nucleotides: TGTGCCAGCACCCGAAGCCGGGACAGGGTAGAGACCCAGTACTTC. Its protein is CASTRSRDRVETQYF.

The chain is built from TRBV30 and TRBJ2-2, with D tentatively TRBD1 (6 bases). The CDR3 totals 12 residues. Germline CDR1 and CDR2: GTSNPN and SVGIG (reference sequence). Trimming shortened V by 8 bases and J by 3 bases, and 10 bases separated the two germline ends. CDR3 sequence (DNA): TGTGCCGTAACAGGGCACACCGGGGAGCTGTTTTTT. Amino acids: CAVTGHTGELFF.

This sequence joins TRBV10-2 and TRBJ2-7; the match to TRBD1 covers 7 bases. Germline CDR1 is WSHSY and CDR2 is SAAADI. This CDR3 region has 13 residues. Trimming cost V 10 bases and J 7 bases; bases outside gene matches: 13. The CDR3 nucleotides are TGCGCCACCAGAGAAACAGGGGACGATGAGCAGTACTTC. It translates to CATRETGDDEQYF.

The rearrangement links TRBV6-5 to TRBJ1-5; 7 bases match TRBD1. The V segment lost 2 bases and the J segment 7 bases; nucleotides outside the gene matches: 8. Germline CDR1 MNHEY, CDR2 SVGAGI. The CDR3 consists of 15 residues. CDR3 coding DNA: TGTGCCAGCAGTTACCAGACAGGGACGGGGCAGCCCCAGCATTTT. It encodes CASSYQTGTGQPQHF.

The CDR3 sequence: CASSVGVGGGSNEKLFF. The CDR3 DNA sequence: TGTGCCAGCAGCGTAGGGGTCGGGGGAGGTAGTAATGAAAAACTGTTTTTT. The V gene is TRBV9, the J gene TRBJ1-4; a weak D match, TRBD1 (5 bases). CDR3 length: 17 amino acids. The germline V and J ends were trimmed by 0 bases and 4 bases, with 16 bases remaining between them. The V gene's germline CDR1 is SGDLS and CDR2 YYNGEE.

J is TRBJ2-2 and V is TRBV7-9; TRBD2 aligns across 9 bases. The CDR3 is made up of 15 amino acids. CDR1 and CDR2 (germline): SEHNR, FQNEAQ (reference sequence). The V gene end was trimmed by 5 bases and the J gene end by 5 bases; junction bases not matched to a gene: 6. The CDR3 sequence: CASSPLSGSTGELFF. The CDR3 region has the DNA TGTGCCAGCAGCCCTCTTAGCGGGAGTACCGGGGAGCTGTTTTTT.

This chain joins TRBV7-9 and TRBJ1-1; possibly TRBD1 for D (5 bases). Germline loops: CDR1 SEHNR, CDR2 FQNEAQ (reference sequence). V gave up 3 bases and J gave up 3 bases, with 11 bases separating them. The CDR3 is 14 amino acids. CDR3 bases: TGTGCCAGCAGCTTTGGAGGGGTGGACACTGAAGCTTTCTTT. As protein: CASSFGGVDTEAFF.

The CDR3 coding sequence is TGTGCCAGCAGACGGGGATCCAATGAGCAGTTCTTC. Translation gives CASRRGSNEQFF. The chain links TRBV5-4 to TRBJ2-1; a weak D match, TRBD2 (5 bases). The V end lost 5 bases, the J end lost 6 bases, and 9 bases lay between the germline ends. Looked up from germline, CDR1 is SGHNT and CDR2 is YYREEE (reference sequence). This CDR3 comprises 12 residues. The full variable domain, completed using reference TRBV5-4 and TRBJ2-1, is ETGVTQSPTHLIKTRGQQVTLRCSSQSGHNTVSWYQQALGQGPQFIFQYYREEENGRGNFPPRFSGLQFPNYSSELNVNALELDDSALYLCASRRGSNEQFFGPGTRLTVL.

The chain links TRBV5-6 to TRBJ2-7, with 7 bases matching TRBD2. CDR1 is SGHDT, CDR2 YYEEEE, per germline. After removal of 7 bases from V and 3 bases from J, the junction contained 10 bases not matched to a gene. This CDR3 has 14 amino acids. For the CDR3, the DNA is TGTGCCAGCGCTTTTGGCGGGAGAGACTACGAGCAGTACTTC. Translated, it gives CASAFGGRDYEQYF.

The V gene is TRBV20-1, the J gene TRBJ2-1; D remains unclear. The germline V gene encodes CDR1 DFQATT and CDR2 SNEGSKA (reference sequence). V was clipped by 4 bases and J by 5 bases, with 6 bases between them. The CDR3 totals 11 residues. CDR3 nucleotide sequence: TGCAGTGCTAATACGGACAATGAGCAGTTCTTC. Translated: CSANTDNEQFF.

This clone turned up a few times. The chain links TRBV11-2 to TRBJ1-1; 9 bases map to TRBD1. The length of the CDR3 is 17 residues. The germline V gene encodes CDR1 SGHAT and CDR2 FQNNGV. V lost 5 bases to trimming and J lost 0 bases; unmatched junction nucleotides: 10. CDR3 sequence reads: CASSTTGGVTLNTEAFF. The CDR3 coding sequence is TGTGCCAGCAGCACGACAGGGGGTGTGACCTTGAACACTGAAGCTTTCTTT.

The V call is TRBV7-9, the J call TRBJ1-2; 9 bases line up with TRBD1. This CDR3 contains 13 residues. Germline V gene lookup returns CDR1 SEHNR and CDR2 FQNEAQ (reference sequence). V was clipped by 3 bases and J by 8 bases; unmatched bases: 4. The CDR3 loop reads CASSLGQGSGYTF. The CDR3 DNA follows: TGTGCCAGCAGCTTGGGACAGGGTAGCGGCTACACCTTC. The variable domain in full, completed from reference TRBV7-9 and TRBJ1-2, reads DTGVSQNPRHKITKRGQNVTFRCDPISEHNRLYWYRQTLGQGPEFLTYFQNEAQLEKSRLLSDRFSAERPKGSFSTLEIQRTEQGDSAMYLCASSLGQGSGYTFGSGTRLTVV.